A selection of T cell receptor beta chains follows, all from one sample in a study of blood T cell repertoires in COVID-19. Data came from immunoSEQ multiplex PCR; TCRdb stores just in-frame clones and leaves some out. This sample has 150,000 to 200,000 clones; around 80% occur once, and the top ten carry 15% to 20%. Sequencing input: PBMCs or T cells enriched from blood (not recorded which). These receptors all come from a woman aged 70-85 years in a cohort exposed to, infected with or recovered from COVID-19 (not recorded which). The CDR3 runs from the conserved cysteine through the conserved F or W. A D gene is named only where the DNA matches it firmly. Part of the rows lack a size; the others show once, few, many or a class for expanded clones.

D,J,size,V,CDR3,DNA
NA,TRBJ1-2,NA,TRBV5-1,CASSLESPNYGYTF,TGCGCCAGCAGCCTGGAAAGCCCTAACTATGGCTACACCTTC
NA,TRBJ1-4,NA,TRBV28,CASSLMGASEKLFF,TGTGCCAGCAGTCTGATGGGGGCTAGCGAAAAACTGTTTTTT
NA,TRBJ2-1,NA,TRBV28,CASSLATGAGWNEQFF,TGTGCCAGCAGTTTAGCCACTGGGGCGGGGTGGAATGAGCAGTTCTTC
TRBD1,TRBJ1-5,NA,TRBV24-1,CATSDHRGSQPQHF,TGTGCCACCAGTGACCACAGGGGGAGTCAGCCCCAGCATTTT
NA,TRBJ1-2,NA,TRBV24-1,CATSDSRVGYGYTF,TGTGCCACCAGTGACTCCAGGGTCGGCTATGGCTACACCTTC
TRBD1,TRBJ1-2,NA,TRBV18,CASSLERRTGSLGGYTF,TGTGCCAGCTCACTCGAACGACGGACAGGGAGTTTGGGTGGCTACACCTTC
TRBD1,TRBJ1-2,NA,TRBV11-3,CASSPRDRDYGYTF,TGTGCCAGCAGCCCAAGGGACAGGGACTATGGCTACACCTTC
TRBD1,TRBJ1-5,NA,TRBV24-1,CATSEGTGVGNQPQHF,TGTGCCACCAGTGAGGGGACAGGGGTAGGCAATCAGCCCCAGCATTTT
TRBD1,TRBJ1-1,NA,TRBV7-3,CASSLSGRGQSEAFF,TGTGCCAGCAGCTTAAGCGGCAGGGGGCAGTCTGAAGCTTTCTTT
NA,TRBJ1-2,NA,TRBV18,CASSPGLDPYGYTF,TGTGCCAGCTCGCCGGGTCTCGACCCCTATGGCTACACCTTC
NA,TRBJ1-2,NA,TRBV7-9,CASSPRTANYGYTF,TGTGCCAGCAGCCCTAGGACAGCGAACTATGGCTACACCTTC
NA,TRBJ2-2,NA,TRBV18,CASSPRGFTGELFF,TGTGCCAGCTCACCCAGGGGATTCACCGGGGAGCTGTTTTTT
TRBD2,TRBJ2-3,NA,TRBV11-2,CASSPRLAGVRSTDTQYF,TGTGCCAGCAGCCCGAGACTAGCGGGAGTGAGGAGCACAGATACGCAGTATTTT
NA,TRBJ1-5,NA,TRBV15,CATSRNQETGQPQHF,TGTGCCACCAGCAGAAACCAGGAGACAGGTCAGCCCCAGCATTTT
TRBD2,TRBJ2-1,NA,TRBV7-9,CASSGREAHNEQFF,TGTGCCAGCAGCGGGCGGGAGGCTCACAATGAGCAGTTCTTC
TRBD1,TRBJ2-7,NA,TRBV11-3,CASSSRGQPYEQYF,TGTGCCAGCAGCAGCAGGGGGCAGCCCTACGAGCAGTACTTC
NA,TRBJ2-7,NA,TRBV5-1,CASSLTSAEQYF,TGCGCCAGCAGCTTGACTAGTGCCGAGCAGTACTTC
TRBD1,TRBJ1-6,NA,TRBV7-6,CASSLYRTGNNSPLHF,TGTGCCAGCAGCTTATACAGGACAGGGAATAATTCACCCCTCCACTTT
NA,TRBJ1-4,NA,TRBV27,CASRSVRGNEKLFF,TGTGCCAGCAGAAGTGTTCGGGGTAACGAAAAACTGTTTTTT
NA,TRBJ2-7,NA,TRBV5-8,CASSLGPGRGYSYEQYF,TGTGCCAGCAGCTTGGGGCCCGGTCGGGGTTATTCCTACGAGCAGTACTTC
NA,TRBJ1-6,NA,TRBV6-5,CASSYAGEGNSPLHF,TGTGCCAGCAGTTACGCGGGGGAGGGGAATTCACCCCTCCACTTT
TRBD2,TRBJ2-1,NA,TRBV7-3,CASSFGGRGYNEQFF,TGTGCCAGCAGCTTCGGCGGGAGGGGGTACAATGAGCAGTTCTTC
TRBD1,TRBJ1-6,NA,TRBV4-3,CASSQAGTEGSPLHF,TGCGCCAGCAGCCAAGCCGGGACAGAGGGTTCACCCCTCCACTTT
NA,TRBJ1-1,NA,TRBV4-1,CAASSFGLNPTEAFF,TGCGCCGCCAGCAGCTTCGGGTTGAATCCCACTGAAGCTTTCTTT
NA,TRBJ1-6,NA,TRBV28,CASSSPGTFLSPLHF,TGTGCCAGCAGTTCACCCGGGACTTTCCTCTCACCCCTCCACTTT
NA,TRBJ1-1,NA,TRBV5-1,CASSLAGGVTEAFF,TGCGCCAGCAGCTTGGCCGGAGGCGTCACTGAAGCTTTCTTT
NA,TRBJ2-3,NA,TRBV18,CASSPTRDTDTQYF,TGTGCCAGCTCGCCAACTAGGGACACAGATACGCAGTATTTT
TRBD1,TRBJ2-7,once,TRBV19,CASRGTGIHEQYF,TGTGCCAGTAGGGGGACAGGGATCCACGAGCAGTACTTC
TRBD2,TRBJ2-1,once,TRBV2,CASKRERATYNEQFF,TGTGCCAGCAAGCGGGAGAGGGCCACCTACAATGAGCAGTTCTTC